This TCR beta chain was identified during a study of T cell responses to AZD1222 COVID-19 vaccine (TCRdb year 2021). Describing the broader study: TCR sequencing was performed for 230 to 250 trial participants, of whom some 200 were given two doses of AZD1222 and 26 were given two doses of MenACWY control vaccine. Trial participants were enrolled by age into 18-55, 56-69 and 70-plus year subgroups, with roughly 160, 29 and 62 TCR-sequenced participants respectively.

The time point label, read with the paper, signifies: about 28 days (+/-7) after the second vaccine dose. AZD1222 recipients with second doses at about 4 weeks or about 12 weeks were pooled, because spike-specific TCR depth and breadth did not differ between schedules. The vaccinee samples were drawn from two UK trials, COV001 and COV002, one of which was a single-blind randomized controlled phase 2/3 trial testing AZD1222 (ChAdOx1 nCoV-19) in healthy adults. Trial participant PBMC samples were collected at day 0 and day 28 after the second dose for TCRbeta chain sequencing. Findings and caveats that apply to the study as a whole: The 56-69-year group was small, and its depth increase did not reach significance, likely because of low power. Nearly half of unique spike-specific TCRs reportedly recognized epitopes outside regions mutated in the B.1.351 and B.1.1.7 variants. A significant rise in spike-specific TCR breadth and depth was observed after two AZD1222 doses relative to day 0 and relative to MenACWY recipients. Participants were mostly white British and included more females than males, and it was suggested by the authors that clonal diversity may have been underestimated. CD4 TCRs associated with the vaccine covered the entire spike protein, and the dominant responses were in regions 160-218 and 743-854. Only six or seven AZD1222 recipients were SARS-CoV-2 seropositive at baseline, limiting conclusions about previously exposed vaccinees. Because no samples from the day 14 peak response were available, repertoires could be characterized only after the peak T cell response.

The CDR3 regions of human TCRbeta chains were analyzed by immunosequencing. Concerning the study's data processing: Repertoire TCRs were matched against a reference library of SARS-CoV-2-specific TCRs generated with the MIRA antigen-specificity platform. Breadth meant the fraction of unique TCRs that were SARS-CoV-2-associated, whereas depth meant the fraction of total T cells that were SARS-CoV-2-associated. Using the MIRA data, each spike-specific TCR was mapped to the spike region that the TCR reacts to and placed in a CD4 or CD8 class. Log10-transformed breadth and depth values were compared by one-way ANOVA with Sidak's multiple comparisons tests. This immuneACCESS table, as held by TCRdb, lists in-frame sequences with V and J called but not all clones. Of the missing ones, under half trace to an unresolved V gene in checked studies; the others have no known cause. The V and J calls and clone size were taken over from that table, and D and trimming were inferred from the DNA. This sample is represented by tens of thousands of clones; about four fifths of them were singletons. The top ten clones comprise 11% to 15% of the sample.

As concerns this clone: The target of this receptor is not known. Per-base qualities were not stored, and no clone one base away is much larger.

This sequence originates from an adult who received the AZD1222 COVID-19 vaccine. The sequencing here drew on peripheral blood, taken 28 days after the second AZD1222 dose.

DNA sequence: TGTGCCACCCGAGAGGGGCCTATAGTGGGGGTCAATGGCTACACCTTC. Its protein product is CATREGPIVGVNGYTF. Recombination connected TRBV19 to TRBJ1-2; TRBD1 is possibly the D segment (5 matching bases). Trimming at the junction amounts to 10 bases on V and 6 bases on J, and the germline ends lie 27 bases apart. The germline V gene (reference sequence) yields LNHDA for CDR1 and SQIVND for CDR2. The CDR3, cysteine through phenylalanine, is 16 amino acids long. The sequence is cut down to CDR3 DNA, 48 bases in frame from base 1.